A selection of T cell receptor beta chains follows, all from one sample in a study of CD8 T cells in ankylosing spondylitis. MiXCR, run by TCRdb on the 5' RACE reads, gives a single entry per CDR3 protein. The sample lists under 950,000 distinct CDR3 sequences, 15% to 20% occurring once. Sequenced material: blood, either unsorted or a sorted T cell fraction (not recorded which). These receptors all come from a male donor with ankylosing spondylitis. Both conserved end residues are part of each CDR3. A D gene is named only where the DNA matches it firmly. For some rows the clone size is stated as once, few or many, or as a class when expanded; others skip it.

size	D	length	J	V	CDR3	DNA
-	TRBD2	15	TRBJ2-1	TRBV12-3/TRBV12-4	CASNRGLASYNEQFF	TGTGCCAGCAACCGAGGACTAGCGAGCTACAATGAGCAGTTCTTC
-	TRBD1	18	TRBJ2-2	TRBV10-3	CAISESSGQGKTFGELFF	TGTGCCATCAGTGAGTCGTCGGGACAGGGGAAAACCTTCGGGGAGCTGTTTTTT
once	TRBD1	17	TRBJ2-7	TRBV10-3	CAISFLRGRDREHEQYF	TGTGCCATCAGTTTCTTACGGGGACGGGACAGGGAACACGAGCAGTACTTC
-	-	13	TRBJ2-7	TRBV3-1	CASHGETAYEQYF	TGTGCCAGCCATGGGGAAACGGCCTACGAGCAGTACTTC
-	-	16	TRBJ1-1	TRBV12-3/TRBV12-4	CASSLRETGGGTEAFF	TGTGCCAGCAGTTTAAGGGAGACAGGTGGGGGGACTGAAGCTTTCTTT
many	-	14	TRBJ1-2	TRBV11-2	CASSLRRDIYGYTF	TGTGCCAGCAGCTTACGCCGGGACATCTATGGCTACACCTTC
-	-	15	TRBJ2-1	TRBV5-1	CASSSGGRSYNEQFF	TGCGCCAGCAGCTCGGGGGGCAGGTCCTACAATGAGCAGTTCTTC
few	-	14	TRBJ1-6	TRBV5-1	CASSKGNGNSPLHF	TGCGCCAGCAGCAAGGGGAACGGGAATTCACCCCTCCACTTT
-	TRBD1	17	TRBJ1-5	TRBV24-1	CATSDARQGGSNQPQHF	TGTGCCACCAGTGATGCTCGACAGGGGGGTAGCAATCAGCCCCAGCATTTT
few	TRBD1	15	TRBJ1-2	TRBV6-5	CASSYKGQGGYGYTF	TGTGCCAGCAGTTACAAGGGGCAGGGGGGCTATGGCTACACCTTC
-	TRBD2	18	TRBJ2-2	TRBV29-1	CSVDIAGGPGRNTGELFF	TGCAGCGTTGATATCGCGGGAGGGCCTGGTAGGAACACCGGGGAGCTGTTTTTT
once	-	13	TRBJ1-3	TRBV6-6	CASSMGVGNTIYF	TGTGCCAGCAGCATGGGGGTTGGAAACACCATATATTTT
-	-	13	TRBJ2-2	TRBV11-2	CASSSLKTGELFF	TGTGCCAGCAGCTCCCTTAAAACCGGGGAGCTGTTTTTT
-	TRBD2	14	TRBJ2-7	TRBV12-3/TRBV12-4	CASNRAGGAYEQYF	TGTGCCAGCAACCGAGCGGGAGGCGCCTACGAGCAGTACTTC
few	-	15	TRBJ2-1	TRBV12-3/TRBV12-4	CASSLPDRPYNEQFF	TGTGCCAGCAGTTTGCCCGACCGACCATACAATGAGCAGTTCTTC
-	TRBD2	15	TRBJ2-1	TRBV27	CASSLSRGGHNEQFF	TGTGCCAGCAGCCTCTCGCGGGGGGGTCACAATGAGCAGTTCTTC
-	TRBD1	13	TRBJ2-5	TRBV12-3/TRBV12-4	CASGDRDKETQYF	TGTGCCAGCGGAGACAGGGACAAAGAGACCCAGTACTTC
few	TRBD2	16	TRBJ2-7	TRBV4-3	CASSQGAGGSYYEQYF	TGCGCCAGCAGCCAAGGGGCTGGCGGGAGTTACTACGAGCAGTACTTC
many	-	13	TRBJ1-5	TRBV12-3/TRBV12-4	CASSLGAGQPQHF	TGTGCCAGCAGTTTGGGGGCAGGGCAGCCCCAGCATTTT
-	TRBD1	16	TRBJ1-4	TRBV4-3	CASSQDKGQGNEKLFF	TGCGCCAGCAGCCAAGATAAGGGACAGGGTAATGAAAAACTGTTTTTT
-	-	16	TRBJ2-3	TRBV7-2	CASSLVGVAGTDTQYF	TGTGCCAGCAGCTTAGTCGGGGTGGCGGGCACAGATACGCAGTATTTT
-	-	14	TRBJ1-2	TRBV5-6	CASSLTDTNYGYTF	TGTGCCAGCAGCTTGACGGATACTAACTATGGCTACACCTTC
-	-	15	TRBJ1-2	TRBV12-3/TRBV12-4	CASSFGGGGGYGYTF	TGTGCCAGCAGTTTTGGGGGAGGTGGCGGCTATGGCTACACCTTC
few	-	12	TRBJ2-7	TRBV20-1	CSAVGQRYEQYF	TGCAGTGCAGTGGGCCAGCGCTACGAGCAGTACTTC
-	-	14	TRBJ2-3	TRBV5-1	CASSSGGPGDTQYF	TGCGCCAGCAGCTCGGGGGGCCCGGGAGATACGCAGTATTTT
few	TRBD2	14	TRBJ2-7	TRBV10-3	CAISESGGMGEQYF	TGTGCCATCAGTGAGTCGGGAGGGATGGGCGAGCAGTACTTC
-	-	13	TRBJ2-5	TRBV20-1	CSARAQGRETQYF	TGCAGTGCTAGAGCCCAGGGTAGGGAGACCCAGTACTTC
-	TRBD1	16	TRBJ1-5	TRBV12-3/TRBV12-4	CASTRGTGGRNQPQHF	TGTGCCAGCACAAGGGGGACAGGGGGAAGAAATCAGCCCCAGCATTTT
few	-	14	TRBJ1-1	TRBV27	CASSPWGGNTEAFF	TGTGCCAGCAGCCCGTGGGGCGGGAACACTGAAGCTTTCTTT
-	TRBD2	13	TRBJ2-1	TRBV24-1	CATRAGGDNEQFF	TGTGCCACCAGAGCGGGAGGAGACAATGAGCAGTTCTTC
few	TRBD2	16	TRBJ2-3	TRBV5-1	CASSPPRAGSTDTQYF	TGCGCCAGCAGCCCCCCCCGAGCGGGAAGCACAGATACGCAGTATTTT
-	-	13	TRBJ2-5	TRBV7-2	CASSFTDGSPQYF	TGTGCCAGCAGCTTCACCGACGGATCTCCCCAGTACTTC
few	-	14	TRBJ1-2	TRBV12-3/TRBV12-4	CASRPVEGTYGYTF	TGTGCCAGCAGGCCGGTGGAGGGGACCTATGGCTACACCTTC
-	TRBD1	14	TRBJ2-7	TRBV4-1	CASSHVDRGHEQYF	TGCGCCAGCAGCCACGTAGACAGGGGTCACGAGCAGTACTTC
-	-	14	TRBJ2-7	TRBV7-9	CASSLVPFSYEQYF	TGTGCCAGCAGCTTAGTACCGTTCTCCTACGAGCAGTACTTC
-	-	16	TRBJ1-1	TRBV24-1	CATSLTGERGYTEAFF	TGTGCCACCAGTTTAACAGGAGAGCGGGGGTACACTGAAGCTTTCTTT
-	TRBD1	15	TRBJ2-1	TRBV20-1	CSANDQDRSYNEQFF	TGCAGTGCCAATGACCAGGACAGGAGCTACAATGAGCAGTTCTTC
-	-	14	TRBJ1-2	TRBV6-5	CASSYSGLYYGYTF	TGTGCCAGCAGTTACTCTGGGTTGTACTATGGCTACACCTTC
-	TRBD1	15	TRBJ1-1	TRBV9	CASSLGGQGFTEAFF	TGTGCCAGCAGCCTTGGAGGACAGGGATTCACTGAAGCTTTCTTT
few	TRBD1	17	TRBJ1-6	TRBV28	CASSLPGQSSYNSPLHF	TGTGCCAGCAGTTTACCGGGACAGAGCTCCTATAATTCACCCCTCCACTTT
-	-	17	TRBJ2-7	TRBV7-8	CASSLVIHGTQPYEQYF	TGTGCCAGCAGCTTAGTGATTCATGGGACACAACCCTACGAGCAGTACTTC
many	-	14	TRBJ2-2	TRBV5-1	CASRRLAGDGELFF	TGCGCCAGCAGGAGGCTAGCTGGAGACGGGGAGCTGTTTTTT
few	-	11	TRBJ1-5	TRBV28	CASSDHQPQHF	TGTGCCAGCAGTGACCATCAGCCCCAGCATTTT
-	TRBD1	15	TRBJ2-3	TRBV25-1	CASSGRTGGTDTQYF	TGTGCCAGCAGTGGCCGGACAGGGGGCACAGATACGCAGTATTTT
few	-	13	TRBJ1-1	TRBV5-1	CASSYQGVTEAFF	TGCGCCAGCAGCTACCAGGGAGTCACTGAAGCTTTCTTT
-	-	12	TRBJ2-7	TRBV25-1	CASSGGYYEQYF	TGTGCCAGCAGTGGGGGGTACTACGAGCAGTACTTC